These T cell receptor beta chains were read from a single sample in a study of control samples from healthy donors and cancer patients. Using immunoSEQ multiplex PCR, the repertoire was profiled, and TCRdb retains in-frame clones only, with some absent. The table has over 100,000 clones, around 92% seen once; the top ten hold approximately 2%. Sequencing was performed on blood. These receptor sequences come from a woman in her forties or fifties in good health. CDR3s include the opening cysteine and the closing phenylalanine or tryptophan. The D gene is left open where the match is weak. Clone size, where shown, is once, few, many, or a class for clones that have expanded.

D | J | V | size | DNA | CDR3
NA | TRBJ1-5 | TRBV19 | NA | TGTGCCAGTACCACGATGAAGGGTAGCAATCAGCCCCAGCATTTT | CASTTMKGSNQPQHF
TRBD1 | TRBJ1-5 | TRBV6-5 | NA | TGTGCCAGCACCGCGGGACAGGGCAATCAGCCCCAGCATTTT | CASTAGQGNQPQHF
TRBD2 | TRBJ2-5 | TRBV5-1 | NA | TGCGCCAGCAGCTTGGCTCCTAGCGGAGTACAAGGGACCCAGTACTTC | CASSLAPSGVQGTQYF
NA | TRBJ1-1 | TRBV7-8 | NA | TGTGCCAGCAGCTTAGTGCTGGGTAACACTGAAGCTTTCTTT | CASSLVLGNTEAFF
TRBD1 | TRBJ1-1 | TRBV28 | NA | TGTGCCAGCAGTTTCCCTTCTTACAGGGGGGACACTGAAGCTTTCTTT | CASSFPSYRGDTEAFF
NA | TRBJ1-2 | TRBV25-1 | NA | TGTGCCAGCAGTGTATCAATTTGGTACACCTTC | CASSVSIWYTF
NA | TRBJ2-7 | TRBV18 | NA | TGTGCCAGCTCACCACCCTCAGGGGCCTATAGCTCCTACGAGCAGTACTTC | CASSPPSGAYSSYEQYF
TRBD2 | TRBJ2-5 | TRBV6-1 | NA | TGTGCCAGCAGTGAATTTGGGGGACTAGCGGGGTCTCGTCGAGAGACCCAGTACTTC | CASSEFGGLAGSRRETQYF
TRBD2 | TRBJ2-1 | TRBV5-4 | NA | TGTGCCAGCAGCCAAACAGCGGGGCAGCAGGGAGGGCAGTTCTTC | CASSQTAGQQGGQFF
TRBD1 | TRBJ1-1 | TRBV5-4 | NA | TGTGCCAATTCACAGGGGGGGTGGATGAACACTGAAGCTTTCTTT | CANSQGGWMNTEAFF
TRBD2 | TRBJ2-1 | TRBV7-8 | NA | TGTGCCAGCAGCTTCTTGGCGGGAGGGCAAGCCCTCTATGAGCAGTTCTTC | CASSFLAGGQALYEQFF
NA | TRBJ2-1 | TRBV6-5 | NA | TGTGCCAGCTCCCGTTCAGCATACAATGAGCAGTTCTTC | CASSRSAYNEQFF
NA | TRBJ2-1 | TRBV24-1 | NA | TGTGCCACCAGTGAGCGTCAGGGGCGGTCCTCCTACAATGAGCAGTTCTTC | CATSERQGRSSYNEQFF
TRBD2 | TRBJ2-1 | TRBV9 | NA | TGTGCCAGCAGCGCCAGACCTAGCGGGGGGGCTGATGAGCAGTTCTTC | CASSARPSGGADEQFF
NA | TRBJ2-3 | TRBV9 | NA | TGTGCCAGCAGCGTAGGAGGGGGGACCACAGATACGCAGTATTTT | CASSVGGGTTDTQYF
NA | TRBJ1-2 | TRBV10-3 | NA | TGTGCCATCAGTGAAGGGGAAAACTTATTTGGCTACACCTTC | CAISEGENLFGYTF
TRBD1 | TRBJ1-6 | TRBV30 | NA | TGTGCCTGGAGACGACAGGGGGGCGCCATCACCCTCCACTTT | CAWRRQGGAITLHF
NA | TRBJ2-5 | TRBV18 | NA | TGTGCCAGCTCACCACGGGCAGAACAAGAGACCCAGTACTTC | CASSPRAEQETQYF
NA | TRBJ1-6 | TRBV19 | NA | TGTGCCAGCTCCACGGGCCCCATAGGTTCACCCCTCCACTTT | CASSTGPIGSPLHF
NA | TRBJ1-2 | TRBV16 | NA | TGTGCCAGCAGCCAATCCCTGGGCTATGGCTACACCTTC | CASSQSLGYGYTF
NA | TRBJ1-2 | TRBV30 | NA | TGTGCCTGGAGTGGGGCCTATCCAATACCGACGTGGGGCTACACCTTC | CAWSGAYPIPTWGYTF
TRBD1 | TRBJ1-2 | TRBV12-3/TRBV12-4 | NA | TGTGCCAGCAGAACCGGGACAGGGGGAGGCTACACCTTC | CASRTGTGGGYTF
NA | TRBJ1-6 | TRBV6-6 | NA | TGTGCCAGCATTGGTTCATCGGGGAATTCACCCCTCCACTTT | CASIGSSGNSPLHF
NA | TRBJ1-2 | TRBV15 | NA | TGTGCCACCAGCAGAGAAGACAAGGCAGGGGGCTACACCTTC | CATSREDKAGGYTF
NA | TRBJ2-3 | TRBV5-1 | NA | TGCGCCAGCAGCAAAATTATTCGAGATACGCAGTATTTT | CASSKIIRDTQYF
NA | TRBJ2-7 | TRBV10-1 | NA | TGCGCCAGCAGCCCCGTTGGGACTCCCAGGACCTACGAGCAGTACTTC | CASSPVGTPRTYEQYF
TRBD1 | TRBJ1-5 | TRBV6-2/TRBV6-3 | few | TGTGCCAGCAGTCAGACAGGGTTTCAGCCCCAGCATTTT | CASSQTGFQPQHF
NA | TRBJ1-1 | TRBV4-1 | once | TGCGCCAGCAGCCAATCCGAGGTGTGGACTGAAGCTTTCTTT | CASSQSEVWTEAFF
NA | TRBJ1-4 | TRBV7-8 | NA | TGTGCCAGCAGCTCAGCAGGGACAACTAATGAAAAACTGTTTTTT | CASSSAGTTNEKLFF
NA | TRBJ2-1 | TRBV19 | NA | TGTGCCAGTAGTTCCTTTTCAGCGGATCCCTCCTACAATGAGCAGTTCTTC | CASSSFSADPSYNEQFF
NA | TRBJ2-1 | TRBV19 | NA | TGTGCCAGTAGTCTGAGACTTGCTGAGCAGTTCTTC | CASSLRLAEQFF
NA | TRBJ1-1 | TRBV3-1/TRBV3-2 | NA | TGTGCCAGCAGCCAAGTCAGCTACACTGAAGCTTTCTTT | CASSQVSYTEAFF
TRBD2 | TRBJ2-1 | TRBV3-1/TRBV3-2 | NA | TGTGCCAGCAGCCAAGGAGGGACTAGCTTTTTCAATGAGCAGTTCTTC | CASSQGGTSFFNEQFF
NA | TRBJ1-1 | TRBV30 | NA | TGTGCCTGGAGTCCACAAACCGTGGGCACTGAAGCTTTCTTT | CAWSPQTVGTEAFF
NA | TRBJ1-1 | TRBV19 | NA | TGTGCCAGTAGTATCAGTCCGAGTCTCGAAGCTTTCTTT | CASSISPSLEAFF
TRBD1 | TRBJ1-5 | TRBV6-5 | NA | TGTGCCAGCAGGACAGGGGGGCCGCCCCAGCATTTT | CASRTGGPPQHF
NA | TRBJ2-1 | TRBV11-3 | NA | TGTGCCAGCAGCTTAGGGCGGGGGCCGTACAATGAGCAGTTCTTC | CASSLGRGPYNEQFF
NA | TRBJ2-1 | TRBV28 | NA | TGTGCCAGCAGTTTTTCTCCTTCCAGGGTCCCCTACAATGAGCAGTTCTTC | CASSFSPSRVPYNEQFF
TRBD1 | TRBJ1-5 | TRBV30 | NA | TGTGCCTGGAAGGGACAGGGGAACCAGCCCCAGCATTTT | CAWKGQGNQPQHF
TRBD1 | TRBJ2-7 | TRBV10-1 | NA | TGCGCCAGCAGTTCCGACAGGGGATTCTCCTACGAGCAGTACTTC | CASSSDRGFSYEQYF
NA | TRBJ1-1 | TRBV2 | NA | TGTGCCAGCAGTAAAGCGCGCATTAACACTGAAGCTTTCTTT | CASSKARINTEAFF
NA | TRBJ2-6 | TRBV5-6 | NA | TGTGCCAGCAGCCTGAAGGCTGGGGCCAACGTCCTGACTTTC | CASSLKAGANVLTF
NA | TRBJ1-6 | TRBV28 | NA | TGTGCCAGCACCTTATCTACAGGGAAGAATTCACCCCTCCACTTT | CASTLSTGKNSPLHF
NA | TRBJ2-1 | TRBV7-6 | NA | TGTGCCAGCAGCTCGGGATCTACAGGGTTTAATGAGCAGTTCTTC | CASSSGSTGFNEQFF
TRBD2 | TRBJ2-3 | TRBV20-1 | NA | TGCAGTGCTAGTGTGTCGGGGGGTCTTTTGGATACGCAGTATTTT | CSASVSGGLLDTQYF
NA | TRBJ1-2 | TRBV28 | NA | TGTGCCAGCAGTTTACATTCGGGAGGACAGAACTATGGCTACACCTTC | CASSLHSGGQNYGYTF
NA | TRBJ1-2 | TRBV19 | NA | TGTGCCAGTAGGACGTCCGGGCTCTATGGCTACACCTTC | CASRTSGLYGYTF
NA | TRBJ1-1 | TRBV7-2 | NA | TGTGCCAGCAGCTTAGATGCGAACACTGAAGCTTTCTTT | CASSLDANTEAFF